Below are 29 T cell receptor beta chains sequenced from a single sample in a study of patients and donors after allogeneic stem cell transplantation. TCRdb fed the RT-PCR reads into MiXCR, producing one record per CDR3 protein. The data show around 82,000 distinct CDR3 sequences, 4% to 5% seen once. Source material: blood, either unsorted or a sorted T cell fraction (not recorded which). Receptors were obtained from a human donor who was either an allogeneic HSCT recipient or a stem cell or donor lymphocyte infusion donor (not recorded which). It is not recorded whose cells these are; they may come from a transplant donor.

This clonotype was seen ten or more times. This chain uses TRBV12-3 or TRBV12-4 with TRBJ2-5, with a weak D call TRBD1 (5 bases). Trimming removed 4 bases at V and 2 bases at J, with 8 bases between. This CDR3 comprises 13 residues. This chain's CDR3 is CASSSGLQETQYF. In DNA, the CDR3 is TGTGCCAGCAGTTCAGGGTTACAAGAGACCCAGTACTTC.

The chain has TRBV10-3 and TRBJ1-3; D gene unclear. The germline V gene encodes CDR1 ENHRY and CDR2 SYGVKD. V lost 1 base and J lost 1, with 8 bases in between. This CDR3 is built from 15 residues. The CDR3 coding sequence is TGTGCCATCAGTGAGTTGAATCCATCTGGAAACACCATATATTTT. Translated: CAISELNPSGNTIYF.

This clonotype occurred a few times. This chain uses TRBV18 with TRBJ2-7; possible D gene TRBD1, 6 bases. From germline, CDR1 is KGHSH and CDR2 LQKENI. The CDR3 loop spans 13 amino acids. Trimming stripped 6 bases from V and 5 bases from J, with 14 bases between. Written as DNA, the CDR3 is TGTGCCAGCTCCCTTTCCGAGGGGGACGAGCAGTACTTC. As protein: CASSLSEGDEQYF.

This clonotype showed up many times. This chain uses TRBV27 with TRBJ1-5; 10 bases align to TRBD1. The CDR3 sequence is 14 residues long. The J segment lost 3 bases and the V segment lost 9 bases, leaving 5 bases of the junction unmatched. Looked up from germline, CDR1 is MNHEY and CDR2 is SMNVEV (reference sequence). This CDR3 is CASRQGASNQPQHF. The CDR3 DNA is TGTGCCAGTAGACAGGGGGCCTCCAATCAGCCCCAGCATTTT.

The chain links TRBV20-1 to TRBJ2-7; maybe TRBD1 (6 bases). The germline V gene encodes CDR1 DFQATT and CDR2 SNEGSKA (reference sequence). V was clipped by 5 bases and J by 2 bases, with 19 bases between them. This CDR3 region has 15 residues. CDR3 sequence (DNA): TGCAGTGCTTCCCATATGTCCCAGGGGACCTACGAGCAGTACTTC. Protein product: CSASHMSQGTYEQYF.

This clonotype is classed as medium-sized. The V call is TRBV27, the J call TRBJ2-3, with D perhaps matching TRBD2 (6 bases). The CDR3 loop spans 12 amino acids. Germline CDR1 is MNHEY and CDR2 is SMNVEV (reference sequence). V was trimmed by 3 bases and J by 5 bases, leaving 6 bases between them. The CDR3 coding sequence is TGTGCCAGCAGTTTCGGGGGAGATACGCAGTATTTT. It yields the protein CASSFGGDTQYF.

This clonotype appeared a few times. This chain joins TRBV30 and TRBJ2-5; the match to TRBD1 covers 9 bases. The germline V gene has CDR1 GTSNPN and CDR2 SVGIG (reference sequence). V shed 5 bases and J 6 bases; nucleotides not matched to a gene: 7. This CDR3 spans 13 amino acids. The CDR3 region is CAWETGGGKTQYF. The CDR3 DNA follows: TGTGCCTGGGAAACAGGGGGCGGCAAGACCCAGTACTTC.

The V gene is TRBV20-1, the J gene TRBJ2-5; 10 nucleotides agree with TRBD2. The CDR3 consists of 15 residues. Germline CDR1 DFQATT, CDR2 SNEGSKA (reference sequence). V dropped 2 bases and J dropped 5; count of bases not matched to a gene: 8. The CDR3 loop reads CSARNTLAGDETQYF. In DNA, the CDR3 is TGCAGTGCTAGAAACACTCTAGCGGGAGATGAGACCCAGTACTTC.

This clonotype was seen at least ten times. The chain couples TRBV19 to TRBJ2-1, with D perhaps TRBD2 (5 bases). The CDR3 runs 15 residues. The germline V and J ends were trimmed by 5 bases and 1 base, with 12 bases remaining between them. Germline-derived CDR1 and CDR2 are LNHDA and SQIVND (reference sequence). In nucleotides, the CDR3 is TGTGCCAGTAGTCAGTCCAGCGGTTCCTACAATGAGCAGTTCTTC. It encodes CASSQSSGSYNEQFF.

The sample holds many counts of this clonotype. This chain links TRBV12-3 or TRBV12-4 with TRBJ1-2; 7 nucleotides align to TRBD1. CDR3 size: 14 residues. J was trimmed by 2 bases and V by 5 bases; bases with no gene match: 5. CDR3: CASSTGQRNYGYTF. The CDR3 DNA reads as TGTGCCAGCAGTACGGGACAGAGGAACTATGGCTACACCTTC.

Many counts were recorded for this clonotype. The chain uses TRBV12-3 or TRBV12-4 and TRBJ2-3, with D perhaps matching TRBD2 (6 bases). This CDR3 has 16 residues. Between the trimmed V and J ends, which lost 1 base and 0 bases, there was a span of 11 bases. CDR3 region: CASSLGLAQSTDTQYF. CDR3 DNA: TGTGCCAGCAGTTTAGGGCTAGCGCAGAGCACAGATACGCAGTATTTT.

This clonotype showed up many times. The V and J genes are TRBV5-1 and TRBJ2-7, with D tentatively TRBD2 (7 bases). Germline V gene lookup returns CDR1 SGHRS and CDR2 YFSETQ. The CDR3 has 17 residues. V was trimmed by 4 bases and J by 2 bases, leaving 22 bases between them. CDR3 sequence: CASSPLSGGLITYEQYF. The CDR3 nucleotides read TGCGCCAGCAGCCCCCTCTCGGGGGGCTTAATCACCTACGAGCAGTACTTC.

This clonotype was observed many times. The CDR3 DNA reads TGTGCCAGCAGTTCCGCAGGGGGATACGAGCAGTACTTC. Translating it yields CASSSAGGYEQYF. J is TRBJ2-7 and V is TRBV28; 7 bases fit TRBD1. Germline-derived CDR1 and CDR2 are MDHEN and SYDVKM. The CDR3 is made up of 13 amino acids. J was trimmed by 4 bases and V by 4 bases; bases with no gene match: 4.

The chain is built from TRBV5-6 and TRBJ2-1, with 8 nucleotides matching TRBD1. Germline V gives CDR1 SGHDT, CDR2 YYEEEE. The CDR3 has 16 amino acids. V shed 3 bases and J 4 bases; nucleotides not matched to a gene: 9. The CDR3 sequence is CASSYDRGLLYNEQFF. The CDR3 bases are TGTGCCAGCAGCTACGACAGGGGCCTCCTTTACAATGAGCAGTTCTTC.

This clonotype was seen at least ten times. J is TRBJ2-1 and V is TRBV5-3; D gene ambiguous. TRBV5-3 is classed as an ORF, of uncertain function. V gave up 7 bases and J gave up 2 bases, with 10 bases separating them. The CDR3 has 13 residues. CDR3 DNA sequence: TGTGCCAGAGCTTATGCCACCTACAATGAGCAGTTCTTC. This gives the protein CARAYATYNEQFF.

Ten or more counts support this clonotype. J is TRBJ2-3 and V is TRBV20-1; 9 bases are a match to TRBD2. After removal of 3 bases from V and 5 bases from J, the junction contained 6 bases not matched to a gene. The CDR3 is made up of 14 amino acids. Germline CDR1 is DFQATT and CDR2 is SNEGSKA (reference sequence). The CDR3 DNA sequence: TGCAGTGCTAGTTTGGCGGGAGGGAAAGATACGCAGTATTTT. It specifies CSASLAGGKDTQYF.

This clonotype came up many times. V gene TRBV2 combines with J gene TRBJ2-3, with 9 bases lining up with TRBD1. In germline, CDR1 is SNHLY, CDR2 FYNNEI. The ends lost 8 bases at V and 4 bases at J; junction bases unmatched: 4. CDR3 size: 13 residues. CDR3 sequence: CASSRQGADTQYF. DNA of the CDR3: TGTGCCAGCTCGAGACAGGGGGCAGATACGCAGTATTTT.

This clonotype was seen only a few times. The V gene is TRBV7-9, the J gene TRBJ2-7, with 10 bases matching TRBD1. CDR3 size: 15 residues. CDR1 is SEHNR, CDR2 FQNEAQ, per germline (reference sequence). The ends lost 6 bases at V and 3 bases at J; junction bases unmatched: 8. CDR3 in amino acids: CASSRGQGERYEQYF. Here the CDR3 DNA reads TGTGCCAGCAGTCGCGGACAGGGGGAACGCTACGAGCAGTACTTC.

The rearrangement links TRBV23-1 to TRBJ2-2, with D possibly being TRBD2 (6 bases). TRBV23-1 is marked as an open reading frame, function uncertain. V was shortened by 3 bases and J by 0 bases, with 8 bases between the two germline ends. The CDR3 is 15 residues long. CDR3 amino acids: CASSHERANTGELFF. CDR3 bases: TGCGCCAGCAGTCATGAGCGGGCGAACACCGGGGAGCTGTTTTTT.

In this sample, this clonotype turned up a few times. The chain carries TRBV6-4 and TRBJ2-1, with 7 bases that match TRBD1. The CDR3 extends over 14 amino acids. V lost 0 bases and J lost 9; bases outside the gene matches: 5. Germline CDR1 and CDR2: MRHNA and SNTAGT. The chain's CDR3 is CASSDSHRGSEQFF. In DNA, the CDR3 is TGTGCCAGCAGTGACTCCCACAGGGGTAGTGAGCAGTTCTTC.

This clonotype was detected many times. The chain employs TRBV5-5 and TRBJ2-3; D not certain. There are 14 residues in the CDR3. V lost 1 base to trimming and J lost 0 bases, with 6 bases between them. CDR1 is SGHKS, CDR2 YYEKEE, per germline (reference sequence). As DNA, the CDR3 is TGTGCCAGCAGCTTGTTCAGGAGCACAGATACGCAGTATTTT. The encoded protein is CASSLFRSTDTQYF.

This clonotype occurred many times. V is TRBV20-1 and J is TRBJ1-4; no definite D call. From germline, CDR1 is DFQATT and CDR2 SNEGSKA (reference sequence). V shed 6 bases and J shed 4 bases, with 21 bases lying between them. This CDR3 contains 16 residues. CDR3 sequence (DNA): TGCAGTGCCCAGCCGCGAGTGGGCAGACTTAATGAAAAACTGTTTTTT. It codes for CSAQPRVGRLNEKLFF.

This chain uses TRBV6-1 with TRBJ1-2; 7 bases map to TRBD1. The V segment lost 7 bases and the J segment 3 bases; nucleotides outside the gene matches: 11. Germline CDR1 and CDR2: MNHNS and SASEGT. This CDR3 comprises 15 residues. The chain's CDR3 is CASTYWATGDYGYTF. CDR3 nucleotides: TGTGCCAGCACCTACTGGGCAACAGGGGACTATGGCTACACCTTC.

This clonotype was counted at least ten times. The chain uses TRBV30 and TRBJ2-2, with D possibly matching TRBD1 (6 bases). Germline loops: CDR1 GTSNPN, CDR2 SVGIG (reference sequence). CDR3 size: 15 residues. V shed 3 bases and J shed 1 base, with 12 bases lying between them. CDR3 amino acids: CAWRGGRKNTGELFF. In nucleotides, the CDR3 is TGTGCCTGGAGAGGGGGTCGTAAGAACACCGGGGAGCTGTTTTTT.

This clonotype was observed at least ten times. The rearrangement uses TRBV20-1 and TRBJ1-1, with 7 bases lining up with TRBD1. The germline V gene encodes CDR1 DFQATT and CDR2 SNEGSKA (reference sequence). CDR3 length: 13 residues. V lost 3 bases to trimming and J lost 5 bases; unmatched junction nucleotides: 6. CDR3 loop: CSASRRGRTEAFF. Written as DNA, the CDR3 is TGCAGTGCTAGTAGGAGGGGGCGGACTGAAGCTTTCTTT.

The CDR3 bases are TGTGCCAGCAGAACGGGACAGGCCAACAATGAGCAGTTCTTC. Translation gives CASRTGQANNEQFF. The J gene is TRBJ2-1, the V gene TRBV12-3 or TRBV12-4; 8 bases match TRBD1. The V gene end was trimmed by 6 bases and the J gene end by 5 bases; junction bases not matched to a gene: 6. The CDR3 is 14 residues long.

This clonotype was picked up many times. The V gene is TRBV10-1, the J gene TRBJ2-1; 10 bases match TRBD2. Germline assignment: CDR1 WNHNN and CDR2 SYGVQD (reference sequence). V was pared by 2 bases and J by 4 bases, with 8 bases of the junction left unmatched. CDR3 length: 17 amino acids. The chain's CDR3 is CASSEGLTSGTYNEQFF. The CDR3 nucleotides are TGCGCCAGCAGTGAGGGACTAACTAGCGGGACATACAATGAGCAGTTCTTC.

The table lists this clonotype with a few counts. V usage is TRBV10-3 and J usage is TRBJ1-1; D unclear. The germline CDR1 and CDR2 sequences are ENHRY and SYGVKD. The CDR3 runs to 14 residues. Trimming pared 2 bases from V and 6 bases from J, leaving 13 bases between. The CDR3 reads CAISEGPVRAEAFF. In nucleotides, the CDR3 is TGTGCCATCAGTGAGGGGCCAGTGAGGGCTGAAGCTTTCTTT.

Many counts were recorded for this clonotype. The chain combines TRBV27 with TRBJ2-2; 10 nucleotides match TRBD1. The CDR3 spans 17 residues. V shed 6 bases and J 7 bases; nucleotides not matched to a gene: 14. Per germline, CDR1 MNHEY and CDR2 SMNVEV (reference sequence). In DNA, the CDR3 is TGTGCCAGCAGGAGGACAGGGGGACGGGGGTTGGGCGGGGAGCTGTTTTTT. Its protein product is CASRRTGGRGLGGELFF.